This entry lists 18 T cell receptor beta chains sequenced from one sample in a study of blood T cell repertoires in COVID-19. Sequencing used immunoSEQ multiplex PCR; TCRdb keeps in-frame clones, though not all of them. The table has about 170,000 clones, approximately 91% seen once; the top ten hold roughly 5%. The sample was peripheral blood. All receptors derive from a man between 18 and 29 years old with COVID-19, enrolled during active disease.

The CDR3 sequence is CASSQAKVAGYEQYF. The DNA for the CDR3 is TGTGCCAGCAGCCAAGCTAAGGTAGCGGGGTACGAGCAGTACTTC. The J gene is TRBJ2-7, the V gene TRBV4-2, with 8 bases aligning to TRBD2. The CDR3 contains 15 residues. With 1 base clipped from V and 4 bases from J, the junction kept 6 bases outside the gene matches. Germline V gene sequence: CDR1 LGHNA, CDR2 YNFKEQ.

This clone appeared a few times. The chain links TRBV6-1 to TRBJ2-2; TRBD2 matches 10 bases. The junction had 0 bases not matched to a gene; V was cut back by 2 bases and J by 3 bases. The CDR3 loop spans 15 amino acids. Germline CDR1 MNHNS, CDR2 SASEGT. The CDR3 DNA reads as TGTGCCAGCAGTGAACTAGCGGGAGACACCGGGGAGCTGTTTTTT. Translating gives CASSELAGDTGELFF.

Written as DNA, the CDR3 is TGTGCCAGCAGCGCCGGGGGGATCAGGGAAGCTTTCTTT. It specifies CASSAGGIREAFF. The V gene is TRBV11-2, the J gene TRBJ1-1, with D tentatively TRBD1 (5 bases). Germline CDR1 is SGHAT and CDR2 is FQNNGV. V lost 5 bases to trimming and J lost 8 bases, with 15 bases between them. The CDR3 length is 13 residues.

The J gene is TRBJ2-5, the V gene TRBV4-3; TRBD1 agrees at 9 bases. This CDR3 contains 13 residues. CDR1 is LGHNA and CDR2 is YSLEER in the germline V gene. The V and J ends lost 4 bases and 3 bases, in that order; junction bases with no gene match: 0. CDR3 nucleotides: TGCGCCAGCAGCCGGGACAGGGAAGAGACCCAGTACTTC. This translates into CASSRDREETQYF.

The chain is built from TRBV5-6 and TRBJ2-7, with 7 bases aligning to TRBD1. With V trimmed by 2 bases and J by 3 bases, 8 bases remained unmatched. CDR3 size: 15 residues. Germline CDR1 and CDR2: SGHDT and YYEEEE. The CDR3 spells CASSFIQGIDYEQYF. In nucleotides, the CDR3 is TGTGCCAGCAGCTTCATACAGGGGATCGACTACGAGCAGTACTTC.

Written as DNA, the CDR3 is TGTGCCAGCAGTACAATACAGGGGATAAGAAGGTACAATGAGCAGTTCTTC. It translates to CASSTIQGIRRYNEQFF. The chain recombines TRBV28 with TRBJ2-1, with 7 positions matching TRBD1. The CDR3 runs to 17 residues. Germline V gene lookup returns CDR1 MDHEN and CDR2 SYDVKM. Trimming removed 5 bases from V and 4 bases from J; junction bases left unmatched: 14.

This clone was seen a single time. The chain uses TRBV11-2 and TRBJ1-2, with TRBD1 matching over 10 bases. Per germline, CDR1 SGHAT and CDR2 FQNNGV. This CDR3 has 16 residues. Unmatched junction bases numbered 11, after V lost 6 bases and J lost 4 bases. The CDR3 sequence: CASSFTGTGAVYGYTF. DNA of the CDR3: TGTGCCAGCAGTTTTACCGGGACAGGGGCTGTCTATGGCTACACCTTC.

This chain links TRBV28 with TRBJ2-1; 8 nucleotides agree with TRBD1. CDR1 MDHEN and CDR2 SYDVKM come from the germline V gene. This CDR3 contains 14 residues. V dropped 6 bases and J dropped 7; count of bases not matched to a gene: 8. CDR3 nucleotide sequence: TGTGCCAGCAGGGTGAGGACAGGGCTGAATGAGCAGTTCTTC. This gives the protein CASRVRTGLNEQFF.

V gene TRBV9 combines with J gene TRBJ2-1; the match to TRBD2 covers 9 bases. Germline CDR1 and CDR2: SGDLS and YYNGEE. CDR3 length: 15 residues. Trimming at V came to 1 base and at J to 9 bases, leaving 8 bases not matched to a gene. The CDR3 sequence is CASSVSGGRALEQFF. The CDR3 DNA follows: TGTGCCAGCAGCGTATCTGGCGGGAGGGCACTTGAGCAGTTCTTC.

The chain couples TRBV24-1 to TRBJ1-4; D ambiguous. The CDR3 consists of 12 residues. The germline V and J ends were trimmed by 4 bases and 7 bases, with 6 bases remaining between them. Germline-derived CDR1 and CDR2 are KGHDR and SFDVKD. The CDR3, as DNA: TGTGCCACCAGTGACCGAGGTGAAAAACTGTTTTTT. This codes for CATSDRGEKLFF.

The rearrangement joins TRBV10-3 to TRBJ2-7, with 9 bases lining up with TRBD1. The V gene end was trimmed by 6 bases and the J gene end by 3 bases; junction bases not matched to a gene: 12. Germline V gives CDR1 ENHRY, CDR2 SYGVKD. CDR3 length: 16 amino acids. DNA for the CDR3: TGTGCCATCAGCGATCCCGGGACAGGGATAATCTACGAGCAGTACTTC. Protein sequence: CAISDPGTGIIYEQYF.

The chain combines TRBV24-1 with TRBJ1-5; TRBD1 matches at 7 bases. V lost 4 bases to trimming and J lost 0 bases; unmatched junction nucleotides: 5. The CDR3 totals 16 residues. Germline assignment: CDR1 KGHDR and CDR2 SFDVKD. The CDR3 sequence: CATSEGGTDSNQPQHF. For the CDR3, the DNA is TGTGCCACCAGTGAAGGGGGCACCGATAGCAATCAGCCCCAGCATTTT.

The CDR3 DNA reads as TGTGCCAGCAGTTACCAACTACCTTGGGATGAGCAGTTCTTC. Residues: CASSYQLPWDEQFF. V and J are TRBV6-5 and TRBJ2-1, with D uncertain. V was shortened by 2 bases and J by 8 bases, with 13 bases between the two germline ends. CDR1 MNHEY and CDR2 SVGAGI come from the germline V gene. The CDR3 sequence is 14 residues long.

At least ten counts were recorded for this clone. The V call is TRBV25-1, the J call TRBJ1-4; D may be TRBD1 (5 bases). V lost 3 bases to trimming and J lost 4 bases, with 18 bases between them. CDR1 MGHDK and CDR2 SYGVNS come from the germline V gene. CDR3 length: 17 residues. The CDR3 here is CASSDTAGHQNNEKLFF. DNA for the CDR3: TGTGCCAGCAGTGACACCGCTGGACATCAAAATAATGAAAAACTGTTTTTT.

The chain links TRBV7-3 to TRBJ2-6; a possible D gene is TRBD1 (5 bases). V was shortened by 2 bases and J by 12 bases, with 8 bases between the two germline ends. Looked up from germline, CDR1 is SGHTA and CDR2 is FQGTGA. The CDR3 has 12 residues. The CDR3 reads CASSLQGGVLTF. The CDR3 nucleotides read TGTGCCAGCAGCTTACAGGGCGGCGTCCTGACTTTC. The full variable domain, with the rest looked up from reference TRBV7-3 and TRBJ2-6, is GAGVSQTPSNKVTEKGKYVELRCDPISGHTALYWYRQSLGQGPEFLIYFQGTGAADDSGLPNDRFFAVRPEGSVSTLKIQRTERGDSAVYLCASSLQGGVLTFGAGSRLTVL.

The chain uses TRBV5-8 and TRBJ2-2; 7 bases are shared with TRBD2. The CDR3 has 15 residues. The V and J ends lost 0 bases and 8 bases, in that order; junction bases with no gene match: 7. Germline values: CDR1 SGHTS, CDR2 YDEGEE. The CDR3: CASSLGLAVAGELFF. The CDR3 DNA follows: TGTGCCAGCAGCTTGGGGCTAGCGGTGGCAGGGGAGCTGTTTTTT.

The chain is built from TRBV6-5 and TRBJ2-1; 11 bases match TRBD2. Germline CDR1 MNHEY, CDR2 SVGAGI. J lost 5 bases, V lost 2 bases, and 5 bases had no gene match. This CDR3 has 16 amino acids. Here the CDR3 DNA reads TGTGCCAGCAGTTACAGTAGCGGGAGGGGGAACAATGAGCAGTTCTTC. Its protein is CASSYSSGRGNNEQFF.

This clone was observed a single time. This sequence joins TRBV19 and TRBJ2-3; TRBD2 agrees at 14 bases. Germline values: CDR1 LNHDA, CDR2 SQIVND (reference sequence). The V and J ends lost 7 bases and 1 base, in that order; junction bases with no gene match: 10. This CDR3 has 18 residues. CDR3 bases: TGTGCCAGTACCAAGGGACTAGCGGGAGATAGTGGCACAGATACGCAGTATTTT. Translation gives CASTKGLAGDSGTDTQYF.